One and the same sample provided the 28 T cell receptor beta chains below, sequenced in a study of cytomegalovirus exposure and HLA in healthy donors. The protocol was immunoSEQ multiplex PCR, while the TCRdb copy is restricted to in-frame clones and leaves out a portion. Altogether under 300,000 clones are present, around 85% being singletons, with the ten largest covering roughly 1%. Specimen: PBMCs. Receptors originate from a woman aged 18-29 years in good health and CMV-seronegative.

This chain joins TRBV6-5 and TRBJ1-2; 7 positions agree with TRBD1. This CDR3 has 14 residues. Germline CDR1 is MNHEY and CDR2 is SVGAGI. The junction had 7 bases not matched to a gene; V was cut back by 5 bases and J by 4 bases. CDR3 protein: CASSRGGQPYGYTF. In DNA, the CDR3 is TGTGCCAGCAGTCGGGGGGGACAGCCCTATGGCTACACCTTC.

The chain carries TRBV5-6 and TRBJ2-4, with 10 bases lining up with TRBD1. The CDR3 has 15 residues. Germline CDR1 SGHDT, CDR2 YYEEEE. J was trimmed by 4 bases and V by 1 base; bases with no gene match: 2. The DNA of the CDR3 is TGTGCCAGCAGCTTGTGGGGACAGGGGAAAAACATTCAGTACTTC. It is translated as CASSLWGQGKNIQYF.

The gene calls are TRBV19 and TRBJ1-1; 8 bases are shared with TRBD1. V was pared by 6 bases and J by 11 bases, with 14 bases of the junction left unmatched. Germline V lookup: CDR1 LNHDA, CDR2 SQIVND (reference sequence). The CDR3 contains 14 residues. In DNA form, the CDR3 reads TGTGCCAGTAGCTTTCGACAGGGGATCGTTGTTGCTTTCTTT. Amino acids: CASSFRQGIVVAFF.

This clone turned up a few times. The V gene is TRBV5-4, the J gene TRBJ1-4; 7 nucleotides line up with TRBD1. Germline CDR1 reads SGHNT; CDR2 reads YYREEE (reference sequence). The ends lost 4 bases at V and 4 bases at J; junction bases unmatched: 4. The CDR3 sequence is 14 residues long. CDR3 DNA sequence: TGTGCCAGCAGCCGGGACAGCCTTAATGAAAAACTGTTTTTT. Its protein product is CASSRDSLNEKLFF. The full variable domain, with the rest looked up from reference TRBV5-4 and TRBJ1-4, is ETGVTQSPTHLIKTRGQQVTLRCSSQSGHNTVSWYQQALGQGPQFIFQYYREEENGRGNFPPRFSGLQFPNYSSELNVNALELDDSALYLCASSRDSLNEKLFFGSGTQLSVL.

The genes are TRBV5-1 and TRBJ2-1, with TRBD2 as a possible D gene (6 bases). Germline V lookup: CDR1 SGHRS, CDR2 YFSETQ. Trimming pared 1 base from V and 4 bases from J, leaving 18 bases between. The CDR3 length is 17 residues. CDR3 in amino acids: CASSLWTRDFKYNEQFF. The CDR3 bases are TGCGCCAGCAGCTTGTGGACTCGGGACTTTAAATACAATGAGCAGTTCTTC. Based on the CDR3 plus reference TRBV5-1 and TRBJ2-1, the full variable domain is KAGVTQTPRYLIKTRGQQVTLSCSPISGHRSVSWYQQTPGQGLQFLFEYFSETQRNKGNFPGRFSGRQFSNSRSEMNVSTLELGDSALYLCASSLWTRDFKYNEQFFGPGTRLTVL.

This chain uses TRBV2 with TRBJ1-4, with D possibly TRBD1 on 6 matching bases. CDR1 and CDR2 from the germline V gene are SNHLY and FYNNEI. CDR3 size: 13 residues. V lost 7 bases and J lost 3, with 9 bases in between. Written as DNA, the CDR3 is TGTGCCAGCAATTACAGGGCTAATGAAAAACTGTTTTTT. Protein: CASNYRANEKLFF.

This clone was counted once. CDR3 residues: CASSPRSQGDAYEQYF. The CDR3 nucleotides are TGTGCCAGCAGTCCTAGATCCCAGGGGGACGCCTACGAGCAGTACTTC. This sequence joins TRBV7-9 and TRBJ2-7; 7 bases align to TRBD1. J lost 2 bases, V lost 6 bases, and 13 bases had no gene match. Per germline, CDR1 SEHNR and CDR2 FQNEAQ (reference sequence). This CDR3 has 16 residues.

The rearrangement joins TRBV28 to TRBJ1-2; 8 bases are a match to TRBD1. Trimming at V came to 5 bases and at J to 8 bases, leaving 13 bases not matched to a gene. The germline CDR1 and CDR2 sequences are MDHEN and SYDVKM. This CDR3 has 15 amino acids. In DNA, the CDR3 is TGTGCCAGCAGTCCGTTAGTCAGGGGGCAGGGCGGCTACACCTTC. Amino acid sequence: CASSPLVRGQGGYTF.

The chain couples TRBV10-2 to TRBJ2-2; weak D call: TRBD2 (6 bases). Germline V gene sequence: CDR1 WSHSY, CDR2 SAAADI. CDR3 size: 15 residues. Trimming stripped 9 bases from V and 6 bases from J, with 20 bases between. The CDR3, as DNA: TGCGCCAGTGGGGGGATATTCAAAATGGCCGGGGAGCTGTTTTTT. As protein: CASGGIFKMAGELFF.

The rearrangement joins TRBV14 to TRBJ1-2, with 7 bases that match TRBD1. The V and J ends lost 5 bases and 3 bases, in that order; junction bases with no gene match: 3. CDR3 size: 13 residues. CDR1 and CDR2 (germline): SGHDN, FVKESK. For the CDR3, the DNA is TGTGCCAGCAGCACAGGGGTTTACTATGGCTACACCTTC. This sequence encodes CASSTGVYYGYTF.

The V and J genes are TRBV19 and TRBJ2-7, with 13 nucleotides matching TRBD2. Germline assignment: CDR1 LNHDA and CDR2 SQIVND (reference sequence). The CDR3 is 16 amino acids. V lost 2 bases, J lost 6 bases, and 7 bases stayed unmatched. CDR3 residues: CASSIWTSGGRREQYF. As DNA, the CDR3 is TGTGCCAGTAGTATATGGACTAGCGGGGGCCGGCGCGAGCAGTACTTC.

The chain uses TRBV5-6 and TRBJ2-7, with D maybe TRBD2 (6 bases). Trimming shortened V by 4 bases and J by 6 bases, and 14 bases separated the two germline ends. Germline V CDR1 and CDR2: SGHDT, YYEEEE. The CDR3 contains 13 residues. CDR3 region: CASSHLEGSEQYF. DNA for the CDR3: TGTGCCAGCAGCCACCTGGAGGGCAGCGAGCAGTACTTC.

The rearrangement uses TRBV5-1 and TRBJ2-7; D is ambiguous. Trimming pared 4 bases from V and 5 bases from J, leaving 13 bases between. Looked up from germline, CDR1 is SGHRS and CDR2 is YFSETQ. CDR3 length: 13 amino acids. The CDR3 nucleotides are TGCGCCAGCAGCCGTAGCAAGTCGGACGAGCAGTACTTC. Protein: CASSRSKSDEQYF.

V is TRBV4-1 and J is TRBJ2-2, with D maybe TRBD1 (5 bases). The CDR3 spans 16 residues. Trimming pared 4 bases from V and 2 bases from J, leaving 14 bases between. Germline V gene data show CDR1 as MGHRA and CDR2 as YSYEKL. Here the CDR3 reads CASSPQGRVNTGELFF. DNA for the CDR3: TGCGCCAGCAGCCCCCAGGGCAGGGTTAACACCGGGGAGCTGTTTTTT.

This rearrangement joins TRBV15 to TRBJ2-7; D possibly corresponds to TRBD1 (6 bases). Germline lookup yields CDR1 LNHNV and CDR2 YYDKDF (reference sequence). CDR3 length: 15 amino acids. V was clipped by 2 bases and J by 3 bases, with 14 bases between them. As DNA, the CDR3 is TGTGCCACCAGCAGACCAAACAGGGATTACTACGAGCAGTACTTC. Its translation is CATSRPNRDYYEQYF.

The chain couples TRBV19 to TRBJ2-4, with a possible D match to TRBD1 (5 bases). This CDR3 comprises 19 residues. Germline CDR1 LNHDA, CDR2 SQIVND (reference sequence). Trimming took off 6 bases at V and 0 bases at J, with 24 bases between the two ends. In DNA form, the CDR3 reads TGTGCCAGTAGAGGCCTTCCAGGGTTTCTGTCCCTAGCCAAAAACATTCAGTACTTC. Its protein is CASRGLPGFLSLAKNIQYF.

This clone came up once. The chain is built from TRBV29-1 and TRBJ1-1; D not certain. The V and J ends lost 6 bases and 2 bases respectively, with 13 bases between them. The CDR3 extends over 13 amino acids. CDR1 is SQVTM, CDR2 ANQGSEA, per germline. In nucleotides, the CDR3 is TGCAGCGTGGGCCGCGAAGACAACACTGAAGCTTTCTTT. Encoded protein: CSVGREDNTEAFF. Full variable domain (remainder filled in from reference TRBV29-1 and TRBJ1-1): SAVISQKPSRDICQRGTSLTIQCQVDSQVTMMFWYRQQPGQSLTLIATANQGSEATYESGFVIDKFPISRPNLTFSTLTVSNMSPEDSSIYLCSVGREDNTEAFFGQGTRLTVV.

The chain uses TRBV4-1 and TRBJ2-1; 8 bases are a match to TRBD1. Germline V gene sequence: CDR1 MGHRA, CDR2 YSYEKL. The V gene end was trimmed by 6 bases and the J gene end by 16 bases; junction bases not matched to a gene: 17. CDR3 length: 14 amino acids. The CDR3: CASSPIGGQADLFF. In DNA form, the CDR3 reads TGCGCCAGCAGTCCAATCGGGGGACAGGCGGATTTATTCTTC.

The chain uses TRBV2 and TRBJ1-4; tentatively, D is TRBD1 (5 bases). Germline V gives CDR1 SNHLY, CDR2 FYNNEI. There are 14 residues in the CDR3. Trimming pared 8 bases from V and 5 bases from J, leaving 15 bases between. The CDR3 spells CASHFQGGNEKLFF. CDR3 bases: TGTGCCAGCCACTTCCAGGGAGGGAATGAAAAACTGTTTTTT.

The rearrangement joins TRBV9 to TRBJ2-3; a possible D gene is TRBD1 (6 bases). This CDR3 region has 15 residues. V dropped 0 bases and J dropped 0 bases, with 8 bases sitting between them. Germline loops: CDR1 SGDLS, CDR2 YYNGEE. The DNA for the CDR3 is TGTGCCAGCAGCGTAGGGGGACAAAGCACAGATACGCAGTATTTT. This translates into CASSVGGQSTDTQYF.

This chain joins TRBV5-1 and TRBJ2-7; TRBD2 aligns across 8 bases. The CDR3 sequence is 15 residues long. With 3 bases clipped from V and 3 bases from J, the junction kept 8 bases outside the gene matches. CDR1 is SGHRS and CDR2 is YFSETQ in the germline V gene. CDR3 DNA sequence: TGCGCCAGCAGCTCCTTAGCGGGACTGAACTACGAGCAGTACTTC. Its protein is CASSSLAGLNYEQYF.

The V and J genes are TRBV7-9 and TRBJ2-3; TRBD2 matches at 14 bases. CDR3 length equals 19 residues. Trimming cost V 5 bases and J 2 bases; bases outside gene matches: 12. Germline CDR1 reads SEHNR; CDR2 reads FQNEAQ (reference sequence). CDR3 amino acids: CASSLGLAGGSGDTDTQYF. The CDR3 coding sequence is TGTGCCAGCAGCCTAGGACTAGCGGGGGGCTCCGGGGACACAGATACGCAGTATTTT.

The chain links TRBV27 to TRBJ2-3; 14 bases match TRBD2. Trimming removed 7 bases from V and 3 bases from J; junction bases left unmatched: 12. The CDR3 totals 18 residues. CDR1 and CDR2 (germline): MNHEY, SMNVEV (reference sequence). CDR3 nucleotide sequence: TGTGCCAGCAACCCGGCCGGGACTAGCGGGGGTCGGACAGATACGCAGTATTTT. It yields the protein CASNPAGTSGGRTDTQYF.

The chain carries TRBV20-1 and TRBJ2-7, with 7 bases fitting TRBD2. The CDR3 spans 10 residues. CDR1 and CDR2 (germline): DFQATT, SNEGSKA (reference sequence). The CDR3 reads CAGLSYEQYF. CDR3 DNA sequence: TGCGCGGGACTATCCTACGAGCAGTACTTC.

The CDR3 DNA sequence: TGTGCCAGCGGGACTAGCGGGTACGAGCAGTACTTC. Its translation is CASGTSGYEQYF. This sequence joins TRBV6-5 and TRBJ2-7, with 12 positions matching TRBD2. Per germline, CDR1 MNHEY and CDR2 SVGAGI. The CDR3 loop spans 12 amino acids. V gave up 8 bases and J gave up 4 bases; unmatched junction bases: 0.

This chain uses TRBV4-1 with TRBJ1-1; 10 bases line up with TRBD1. Germline assignment: CDR1 MGHRA and CDR2 YSYEKL. The CDR3 spans 15 residues. The ends lost 3 bases at V and 5 bases at J; junction bases unmatched: 6. DNA for the CDR3: TGCGCCAGCAGCCAGGGACAGGGGAAAACAACTGAAGCTTTCTTT. Amino acid sequence: CASSQGQGKTTEAFF.

This clone was picked up one time. The chain couples TRBV30 to TRBJ1-1, with 10 bases aligning to TRBD1. The germline V gene encodes CDR1 GTSNPN and CDR2 SVGIG (reference sequence). This CDR3 has 14 residues. With V trimmed by 2 bases and J by 2 bases, 2 bases remained unmatched. The CDR3 reads CAWSMTGGNTEAFF. DNA of the CDR3: TGTGCCTGGAGTATGACAGGGGGCAACACTGAAGCTTTCTTT. The full variable domain, in which reference TRBV30 and TRBJ1-1 provide the parts outside the CDR3, is SQTIHQWPATLVQPVGSPLSLECTVEGTSNPNLYWYRQAAGRGLQLLFYSVGIGQISSEVPQNLSASRPQDRQFILSSKKLLLSDSGFYLCAWSMTGGNTEAFFGQGTRLTVV.

The chain has TRBV7-8 and TRBJ1-2; 7 bases line up with TRBD1. From germline, CDR1 is SGHVS and CDR2 FQNEAQ. CDR3 size: 15 residues. Trimming at V came to 3 bases and at J to 6 bases, leaving 10 bases not matched to a gene. CDR3 coding DNA: TGTGCCAGCAGCTTTACCCTCAGGGGGACCCATGGCTACACCTTC. Residues: CASSFTLRGTHGYTF.